A single sample gave rise to the 16 T cell receptor beta chains below, sequenced in a study of T cells in Graves' hyperthyroidism and ophthalmopathy. There were TCR beta CDR3 regions amplified from RNA transcripts. When the TCR CDR3 underwent first-round RT-PCR, the HTBI primer set was used. One entry per CDR3 protein, called by TCRdb with MiXCR from the multiplex PCR reads. The repertoire holds 500,000 to 650,000 distinct CDR3 sequences, with 12% to 15% as singletons. The sequencing sample was made of blood. The receptors stem from a woman aged 40-49 years with Graves' hyperthyroidism.

V is TRBV18 and J is TRBJ2-3; no reliable D call. V shed 3 bases and J shed 5 bases, with 9 bases lying between them. Germline V gene lookup returns CDR1 KGHSH and CDR2 LQKENI. This CDR3 comprises 13 residues. The DNA of the CDR3 is TGTGCCAGCTCACCGGGCTCCCAAGATACGCAGTATTTT. Translating gives CASSPGSQDTQYF.

The chain employs TRBV7-6 and TRBJ2-7; 8 nucleotides agree with TRBD1. The CDR3 spans 16 residues. Germline V gene data show CDR1 as SGHVS and CDR2 as FNYEAQ. J was trimmed by 0 bases and V by 5 bases; bases with no gene match: 9. For the CDR3, the DNA is TGTGCCAGCAGCAAAGAAACCGGGACAGGCTCCTACGAGCAGTACTTC. Translating it yields CASSKETGTGSYEQYF.

The chain couples TRBV7-8 to TRBJ1-2; D gene ambiguous. The V end lost 4 bases, the J end lost 6 bases, and 15 bases lay between the germline ends. The length of the CDR3 is 14 residues. Germline assignment: CDR1 SGHVS and CDR2 FQNEAQ. DNA for the CDR3: TGTGCCAGCAGCTATGGACGGGGATTAGATGGCTACACCTTC. It specifies CASSYGRGLDGYTF. Supplemented by reference TRBV7-8 and TRBJ1-2, the full variable domain reads GAGVSQSPRYKVAKRGQDVALRCDPISGHVSLFWYQQALGQGPEFLTYFQNEAQLDKSGLPSDRFFAERPEGSVSTLKIQRTQQEDSAVYLCASSYGRGLDGYTFGSGTRLTVV.

Many counts were recorded for this clonotype. This chain joins TRBV4-2 and TRBJ1-5; tentatively, D is TRBD1 (5 bases). Germline CDR1 and CDR2: LGHNA and YNFKEQ. The V and J ends lost 0 bases and 4 bases respectively, with 10 bases between them. The CDR3 spans 15 residues. CDR3 sequence (DNA): TGTGCCAGCAGCCAAGATCCGGGGCCAAATCAGCCCCAGCATTTT. It specifies CASSQDPGPNQPQHF.

At least ten counts were recorded for this clonotype. The chain recombines TRBV2 with TRBJ1-1; D not certain. V was trimmed by 3 bases and J by 11 bases, leaving 13 bases between them. Germline CDR1 and CDR2: SNHLY and FYNNEI. The CDR3 sequence is 12 residues long. CDR3 nucleotides: TGTGCCAGCAGTGAGGGTGGGCTGCGCGCTTTCTTT. This gives the protein CASSEGGLRAFF.

The chain joins TRBV7-9 to TRBJ2-1; no reliable D call. Trimming pared 1 base from V and 4 bases from J, leaving 14 bases between. Germline values: CDR1 SEHNR, CDR2 FQNEAQ (reference sequence). This CDR3 spans 16 amino acids. The CDR3 sequence is CASSLGVGKSYNEQFF. CDR3 sequence (DNA): TGTGCCAGCAGCTTAGGAGTAGGGAAGAGTTACAATGAGCAGTTCTTC.

This clonotype was picked up many times. The rearrangement links TRBV7-6 to TRBJ2-2; D is perhaps TRBD1 (6 bases). V was cut by 5 bases and J by 0 bases, with 13 bases left in between. Germline lookup yields CDR1 SGHVS and CDR2 FNYEAQ. This CDR3 contains 16 residues. The CDR3 nucleotides are TGTGCCAGCAGCAAAACAGGGACCGCGAACACCGGGGAGCTGTTTTTT. It translates to CASSKTGTANTGELFF.

This clonotype was seen ten or more times. The chain links TRBV20-1 to TRBJ1-4; unclear D gene. The CDR3 runs 11 residues. Germline loops: CDR1 DFQATT, CDR2 SNEGSKA (reference sequence). V lost 3 bases and J 7 bases, leaving 6 bases between the germline ends. Here the CDR3 reads CSASLGEKLFF. The CDR3 DNA reads as TGCAGTGCTAGTCTCGGTGAAAAACTGTTTTTT.

This clonotype has at least ten counts. The genes are TRBV15 and TRBJ1-2; 9 nucleotides align to TRBD1. The CDR3 has 15 amino acids. V lost 3 bases and J lost 5; bases outside the gene matches: 7. Germline lookup yields CDR1 LNHNV and CDR2 YYDKDF (reference sequence). Written as DNA, the CDR3 is TGTGCCACCAGCAGGGGGACAGGGCCTCTTTATGGCTACACCTTC. Protein sequence: CATSRGTGPLYGYTF. Full variable domain (outside the CDR3, taken from reference TRBV15 and TRBJ1-2): DAMVIQNPRYQVTQFGKPVTLSCSQTLNHNVMYWYQQKSSQAPKLLFHYYDKDFNNEADTPDNFQSRRPNTSFCFLDIRSPGLGDTAMYLCATSRGTGPLYGYTFGSGTRLTVV.

The chain combines TRBV11-3 with TRBJ2-1; D remains unclear. V dropped 5 bases and J dropped 5 bases, with 7 bases sitting between them. The CDR3 length is 12 residues. The germline gives CDR1 SGHNT, CDR2 YENEEA. In DNA form, the CDR3 reads TGTGCCAGCAGCCAAAACAACAATGAGCAGTTCTTC. It yields the protein CASSQNNNEQFF.

This clonotype came up many times. Compared with germline, one end of the junction differs, possibly owing to a read error. The CDR3 nucleotides are TGTGCCAGCAGCTTAGGGACTAGTCAAGAGACCCAGTACTTC. Protein: CASSLGTSQETQYF. The chain uses TRBV5-1 and TRBJ2-5, with 8 bases identical to TRBD2. The germline V gene has CDR1 SGHRS and CDR2 YFSETQ. The CDR3 is made up of 14 amino acids.

The table lists this clonotype with many counts. J is TRBJ2-3 and V is TRBV28; 13 bases map to TRBD2. Trimming took 6 bases from V and 4 from J; bases not matched to a gene: 7. Germline CDR1 and CDR2: MDHEN and SYDVKM. The CDR3 is 16 residues long. CDR3 amino acids: CASRSGLAGASDTQYF. The CDR3 DNA is TGTGCCAGCAGAAGTGGACTAGCGGGAGCCTCAGATACGCAGTATTTT.

This clonotype was detected once. The chain links TRBV5-1 to TRBJ2-3, with TRBD1 as a possible D gene (6 bases). V lost 2 bases, J lost 2 bases, and 9 bases lay in between. The CDR3 consists of 14 residues. Germline V gene sequence: CDR1 SGHRS, CDR2 YFSETQ. The chain's CDR3 is CASSLRGHTDTQYF. Here the CDR3 DNA reads TGCGCCAGCAGCTTACGGGGACACACAGATACGCAGTATTTT.

The chain is built from TRBV18 and TRBJ2-1, with a possible D match to TRBD2 (5 bases). The germline V gene has CDR1 KGHSH and CDR2 LQKENI. CDR3 length: 14 amino acids. The germline V and J ends were trimmed by 6 bases and 7 bases, with 16 bases remaining between them. For the CDR3, the DNA is TGTGCCAGCTCCCTTTTGAAGCCGGGAAATGAGCAGTTCTTC. It translates to CASSLLKPGNEQFF.

V and J are TRBV6-6 and TRBJ1-5, with D uncertain. Germline lookup yields CDR1 MNHNY and CDR2 SVGAGI (reference sequence). The V end was cut by 2 bases, the J end by 7 bases, with 15 bases between. The length of the CDR3 is 15 residues. In nucleotides, the CDR3 is TGTGCCAGCAGTTACAGGGTTGGGAACGGGCAGCCCCAGCATTTT. This translates into CASSYRVGNGQPQHF.

There are many counts of this clonotype. This chain uses TRBV5-1 with TRBJ1-2; 9 bases fit TRBD1. CDR3 size: 16 residues. Germline loops: CDR1 SGHRS, CDR2 YFSETQ. The V and J ends lost 2 bases and 2 bases, in that order; junction bases with no gene match: 7. CDR3 residues: CASSLQTGGSNYGYTF. The CDR3 DNA sequence: TGCGCCAGCAGCTTACAGACAGGGGGTTCCAACTATGGCTACACCTTC.